Shown below are 12 T cell receptor beta chains from a single sample sequenced in a study of T cells after yellow fever vaccination (dated by TCRdb to between 2019 and 2020). What this sample's treatment or condition label stands for: live attenuated yellow fever vaccine strain. The method was 5' RACE. Sequencing instrument: Illumina HiSeq 2500. Using fastp trimming at Q25 and MiXCR clonotype assembly, TCRdb reanalyzed the public sequencing data and kept in-frame beta chains. Every entry covers one CDR3 protein and lists the most common genes and DNA from its rows. Across this sample there are 150,000 to 200,000 distinct CDR3 sequences, with 6.2% seen only once. Just under 3% of the sample goes to the ten largest clones. The source material was CD4+ T cells sorted from PBMCs, sampled on the day of the first yellow fever vaccination. These TCRs come from a man aged 18 to 29 who received the YFV17D yellow fever vaccine.

This clonotype was seen many times. As the CDR3 is not closed by the conserved phenylalanine or tryptophan, this likely results from a read error. No DNA is shown, since the ends of the CDR3 on it are uncertain; the CDR3 is the one TCRdb lists. The chain is built from TRBV6-1 and TRBJ1-2. Germline V gene sequence: CDR1 MNHNS, CDR2 SASEGT. Counting both end residues, the CDR3 totals 13 amino acids. The CDR3 loop is CASSEALYLNLRL.

The J gene is TRBJ2-7, the V gene TRBV5-1, with TRBD1 identical over 11 bases. Germline V CDR1 and CDR2: SGHRS, YFSETQ. V lost 0 bases and J lost 6; bases outside the gene matches: 2. This CDR3 is built from 14 residues. CDR3 loop: CASSLGTGGAEQYV. The CDR3 region has the DNA TGCGCCAGCAGCTTGGGGACAGGGGGCGCCGAGCAGTACGTC.

The chain combines TRBV4-3 with TRBJ2-6, with 7 bases matching TRBD1. Germline CDR1 and CDR2: LGHNA and YSLEER. Trimming removed 0 bases from V and 0 bases from J; junction bases left unmatched: 5. The CDR3 has 18 residues. The CDR3 nucleotides read TGCGCCAGCAGCCAAGAGCTCACAGGGGACTCTGGGGCCAACGTCCTGACTTTC. Encoded protein: CASSQELTGDSGANVLTF.

Only a few counts were recorded for this clonotype. The chain employs TRBV6-2 or TRBV6-3 and TRBJ2-1; D call uncertain. The CDR3 has 10 amino acids. Trimming left V 8 bases short and J 5 bases short, with 4 bases between. Germline lookup yields CDR1 MNHEY and CDR2 SVGEGT. The CDR3 sequence: CASGNNEQFF. The CDR3 nucleotides read TGTGCCAGCGGTAACAATGAGCAGTTCTTC.

V gene TRBV7-9 combines with J gene TRBJ1-1; 7 bases are a match to TRBD1. Unmatched junction bases numbered 10, after V lost 5 bases and J lost 4 bases. Germline lookup yields CDR1 SEHNR and CDR2 FQNEAQ (reference sequence). This CDR3 comprises 15 residues. The CDR3 region is CASSQGVTGATEAFF. CDR3 in DNA: TGTGCCAGCAGCCAAGGGGTCACAGGGGCCACTGAAGCTTTCTTT.

This clonotype came up many times. The CDR3 region has the DNA TGCGCCAGCAGGTCCTATGGGGGCTCCTCCACAGATACGCAGTATTTT. Amino acid sequence: CASRSYGGSSTDTQYF. J is TRBJ2-3 and V is TRBV5-1, with TRBD1 as a possible D gene (6 bases). This CDR3 is 16 amino acids long. V shed 5 bases and J shed 2 bases, with 18 bases lying between them. CDR1 and CDR2 (germline): SGHRS, YFSETQ.

This clonotype was seen more than once but under ten times. The chain recombines TRBV20-1 with TRBJ2-7, with 10 bases that match TRBD1. The CDR3 contains 14 residues. Trimming removed 3 bases from V and 4 bases from J; junction bases left unmatched: 6. Germline V gives CDR1 DFQATT, CDR2 SNEGSKA (reference sequence). CDR3 in amino acids: CSASEGQGVYEQYF. The CDR3 coding sequence is TGCAGTGCTAGTGAAGGACAGGGGGTGTACGAGCAGTACTTC.

This clonotype was detected only a few times. The V call is TRBV18, the J call TRBJ1-1; D is perhaps TRBD1 (6 bases). The CDR3 contains 16 residues. The V and J ends lost 2 bases and 4 bases respectively, with 17 bases between them. Germline CDR1 is KGHSH and CDR2 is LQKENI. As DNA, the CDR3 is TGTGCCAGCTCACCAAATAACTACAGGGCTAGCACTGAAGCTTTCTTT. It specifies CASSPNNYRASTEAFF.

This clonotype was counted many times. The V call is TRBV20-1, the J call TRBJ1-1; no clear D gene. V was clipped by 7 bases and J by 1 base, with 16 bases between them. Germline lookup yields CDR1 DFQATT and CDR2 SNEGSKA (reference sequence). The CDR3 consists of 14 residues. This CDR3 is CSVLSAGTNTEAFF. The CDR3 region has the DNA TGCAGTGTCCTAAGTGCGGGTACGAACACTGAAGCTTTCTTT.

This clonotype was observed a handful of times. The V gene is TRBV7-6, the J gene TRBJ1-5; D is perhaps TRBD1 (6 bases). CDR1 SGHVS and CDR2 FNYEAQ come from the germline V gene. CDR3 length: 16 residues. Trimming stripped 5 bases from V and 0 bases from J, with 14 bases between. The CDR3 bases are TGTGCCAGCAGCATTGGACAGCGTTATAGCAATCAGCCCCAGCATTTT. Translated: CASSIGQRYSNQPQHF.

This clonotype occurred many times. This chain uses TRBV5-1 with TRBJ2-1; TRBD1 matches 10 bases. Trimming removed 7 bases from V and 3 bases from J; junction bases left unmatched: 1. The CDR3 spans 13 residues. The germline CDR1 and CDR2 sequences are SGHRS and YFSETQ. CDR3 protein: CASRDRGYNEQFF. CDR3 sequence (DNA): TGCGCCAGCCGGGACAGGGGCTACAATGAGCAGTTCTTC.

This sequence joins TRBV5-4 and TRBJ2-2; 12 nucleotides agree with TRBD2. CDR3 size: 16 residues. Germline-derived CDR1 and CDR2 are SGHNT and YYREEE (reference sequence). With V trimmed by 5 bases and J by 6 bases, 8 bases remained unmatched. The chain's CDR3 is CASSQGLAGWAGELFF. CDR3 in DNA: TGTGCCAGCAGTCAAGGACTAGCGGGGTGGGCCGGGGAGCTGTTTTTT.